The clone carrying this T cell receptor (beta chain) occurred a few times. Using a J-beta primer mix together with a sample-barcoded 5' primer, a second PCR was run for roughly 7 to 12 cycles. Each CDR3 protein is one row after TCRdb ran MiXCR on the 5' RACE reads. The table includes roughly 500,000 distinct CDR3 sequences, about 25% detected once. The sample belongs to a study of blood T cells in healthy people across ages. This TCR was recovered from a woman in her 70s in good health. Sequencing was carried out using blood.

The CDR3 sequence: CSAIRDRGYEQYF. The CDR3 DNA sequence: TGCAGTGCAATCCGGGACAGGGGGTACGAGCAGTACTTC. V usage is TRBV20-1 and J usage is TRBJ2-5; TRBD1 matches 11 bases. With the DNA end fitting TRBJ2-7 better, the J assignment may be wrong. The germline CDR1 and CDR2 sequences are DFQATT and SNEGSKA (reference sequence). The CDR3 is 13 amino acids.